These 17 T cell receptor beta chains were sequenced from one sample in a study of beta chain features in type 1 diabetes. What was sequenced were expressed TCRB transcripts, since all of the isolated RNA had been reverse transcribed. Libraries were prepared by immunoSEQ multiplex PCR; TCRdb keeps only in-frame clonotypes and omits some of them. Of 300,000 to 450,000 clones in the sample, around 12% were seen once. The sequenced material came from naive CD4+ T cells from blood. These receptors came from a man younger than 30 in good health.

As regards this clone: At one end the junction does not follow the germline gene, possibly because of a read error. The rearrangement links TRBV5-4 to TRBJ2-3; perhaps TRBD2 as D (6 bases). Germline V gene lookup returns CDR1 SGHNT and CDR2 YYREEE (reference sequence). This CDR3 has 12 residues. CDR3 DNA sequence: TGTGCCAGCAGCACCTCGCGGGATAGGCAGTATTTT. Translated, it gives CASSTSRDRQYF.

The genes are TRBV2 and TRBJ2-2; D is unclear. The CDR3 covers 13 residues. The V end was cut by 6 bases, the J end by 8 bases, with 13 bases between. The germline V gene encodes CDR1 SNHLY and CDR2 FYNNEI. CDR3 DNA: TGTGCCAGCAGCCCGGAGAGCCTAGGGGAGCTGTTTTTT. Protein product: CASSPESLGELFF.

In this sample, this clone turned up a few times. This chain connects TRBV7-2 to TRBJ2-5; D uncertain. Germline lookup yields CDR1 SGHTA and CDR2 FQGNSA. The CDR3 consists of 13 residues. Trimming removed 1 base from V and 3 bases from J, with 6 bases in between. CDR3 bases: TGTGCCAGCAGCTTAGGTCAGAAAGAGACCCAGTACTTC. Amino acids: CASSLGQKETQYF.

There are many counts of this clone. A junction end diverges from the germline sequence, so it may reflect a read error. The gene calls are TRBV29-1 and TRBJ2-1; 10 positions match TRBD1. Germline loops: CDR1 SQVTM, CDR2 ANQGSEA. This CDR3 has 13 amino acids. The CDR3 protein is CSVVAGTGDPYVF. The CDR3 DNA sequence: TGCAGCGTCGTTGCCGGGACAGGGGATCCGTACGTCTTC.

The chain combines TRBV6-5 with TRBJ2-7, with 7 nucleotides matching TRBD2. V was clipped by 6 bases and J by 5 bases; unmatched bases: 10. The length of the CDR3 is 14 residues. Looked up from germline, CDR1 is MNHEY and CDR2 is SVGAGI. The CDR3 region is CASSPPGGADEQYF. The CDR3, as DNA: TGTGCCAGCAGCCCCCCGGGAGGCGCAGACGAGCAGTACTTC.

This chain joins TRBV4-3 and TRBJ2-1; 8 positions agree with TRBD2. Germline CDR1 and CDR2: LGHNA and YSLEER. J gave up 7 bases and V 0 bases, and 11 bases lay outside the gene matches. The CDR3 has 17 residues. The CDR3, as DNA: TGCGCCAGCAGCCAAGATACTCGAGCGGGAGTAAGGAATGAGCAGTTCTTC. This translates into CASSQDTRAGVRNEQFF.

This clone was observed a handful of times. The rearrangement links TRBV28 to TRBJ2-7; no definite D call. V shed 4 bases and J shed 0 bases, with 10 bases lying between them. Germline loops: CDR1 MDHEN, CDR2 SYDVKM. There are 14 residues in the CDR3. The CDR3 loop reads CASSSPAGSYEQYF. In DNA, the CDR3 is TGTGCCAGCAGTTCTCCGGCAGGCTCCTACGAGCAGTACTTC.

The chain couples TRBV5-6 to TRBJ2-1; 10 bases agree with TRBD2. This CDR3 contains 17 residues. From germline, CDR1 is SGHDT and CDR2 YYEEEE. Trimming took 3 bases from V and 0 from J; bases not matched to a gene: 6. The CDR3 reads CASSSGLADLSYNEQFF. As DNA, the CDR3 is TGTGCCAGCAGCTCAGGACTAGCGGACCTCTCCTACAATGAGCAGTTCTTC.

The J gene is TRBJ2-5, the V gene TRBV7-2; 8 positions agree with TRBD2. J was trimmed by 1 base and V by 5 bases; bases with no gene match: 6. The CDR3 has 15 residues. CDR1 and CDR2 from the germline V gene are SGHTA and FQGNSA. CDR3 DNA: TGTGCCAGCAGCAAACTCCGGGGGGGCCAAGAGACCCAGTACTTC. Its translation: CASSKLRGGQETQYF.

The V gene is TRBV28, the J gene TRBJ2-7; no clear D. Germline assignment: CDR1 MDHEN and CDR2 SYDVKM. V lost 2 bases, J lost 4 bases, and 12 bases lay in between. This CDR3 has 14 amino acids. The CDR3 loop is CASSLRRHVYEQYF. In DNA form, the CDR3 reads TGTGCCAGCAGTTTAAGGCGGCATGTATACGAGCAGTACTTC.

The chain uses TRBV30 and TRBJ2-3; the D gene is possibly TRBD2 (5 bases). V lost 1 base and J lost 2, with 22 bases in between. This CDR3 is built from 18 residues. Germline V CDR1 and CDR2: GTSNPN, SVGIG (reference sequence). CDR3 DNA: TGTGCCTGGAGTGGTAGACCAACCTACTGGACTGACACAGATACGCAGTATTTT. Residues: CAWSGRPTYWTDTDTQYF. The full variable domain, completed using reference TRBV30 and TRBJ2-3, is SQTIHQWPATLVQPVGSPLSLECTVEGTSNPNLYWYRQAAGRGLQLLFYSVGIGQISSEVPQNLSASRPQDRQFILSSKKLLLSDSGFYLCAWSGRPTYWTDTDTQYFGPGTRLTVL.

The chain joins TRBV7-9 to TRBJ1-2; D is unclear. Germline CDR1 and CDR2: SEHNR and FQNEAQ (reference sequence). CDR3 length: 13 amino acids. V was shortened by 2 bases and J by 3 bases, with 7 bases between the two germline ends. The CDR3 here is CASSLSSYYGYTF. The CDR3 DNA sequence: TGTGCCAGCAGCTTATCCAGTTACTATGGCTACACCTTC.

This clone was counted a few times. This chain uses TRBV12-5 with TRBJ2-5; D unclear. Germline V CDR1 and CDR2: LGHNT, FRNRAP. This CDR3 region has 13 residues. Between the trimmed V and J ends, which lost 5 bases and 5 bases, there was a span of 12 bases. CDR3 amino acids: CASGTNSWETQYF. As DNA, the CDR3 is TGTGCTAGTGGTACGAACTCGTGGGAGACCCAGTACTTC.

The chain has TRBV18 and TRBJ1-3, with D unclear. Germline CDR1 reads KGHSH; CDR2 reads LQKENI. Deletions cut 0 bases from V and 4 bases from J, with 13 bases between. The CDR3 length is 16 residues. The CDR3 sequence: CASSPPGRGGGNTIYF. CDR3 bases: TGTGCCAGCTCACCACCCGGTCGCGGAGGAGGAAACACCATATATTTT.

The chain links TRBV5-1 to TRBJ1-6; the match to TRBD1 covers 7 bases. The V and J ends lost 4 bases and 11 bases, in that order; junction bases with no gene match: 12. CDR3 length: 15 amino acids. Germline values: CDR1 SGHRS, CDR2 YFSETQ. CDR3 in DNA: TGCGCCAGCAGCCCACAGGGGACCTTTTTTACACCCCTCCACTTT. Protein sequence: CASSPQGTFFTPLHF.

The CDR3 is CASSIGRGTGGEQYF. DNA for the CDR3: TGTGCCAGTAGTATCGGGCGGGGGACAGGGGGCGAGCAGTACTTC. The V and J genes are TRBV19 and TRBJ2-7; 11 positions match TRBD1. From germline, CDR1 is LNHDA and CDR2 SQIVND (reference sequence). There are 15 residues in the CDR3. V lost 3 bases, J lost 6 bases, and 7 bases stayed unmatched. Full variable domain (rest looked up from reference TRBV19 and TRBJ2-7): DGGITQSPKYLFRKEGQNVTLSCEQNLNHDAMYWYRQDPGQGLRLIYYSQIVNDFQKGDIAEGYSVSREKKESFPLTVTSAQKNPTAFYLCASSIGRGTGGEQYFGPGTRLTVT.

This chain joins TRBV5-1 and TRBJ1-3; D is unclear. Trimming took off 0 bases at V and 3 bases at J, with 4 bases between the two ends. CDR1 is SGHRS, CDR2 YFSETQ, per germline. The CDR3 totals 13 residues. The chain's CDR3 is CASSLAGGNTIYF. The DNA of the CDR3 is TGCGCCAGCAGCTTGGCCGGTGGAAACACCATATATTTT. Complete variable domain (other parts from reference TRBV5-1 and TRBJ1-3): KAGVTQTPRYLIKTRGQQVTLSCSPISGHRSVSWYQQTPGQGLQFLFEYFSETQRNKGNFPGRFSGRQFSNSRSEMNVSTLELGDSALYLCASSLAGGNTIYFGEGSWLTVV.